These 8 T cell receptor beta chains originate from one sample sequenced in a study of T cells in tuberculosis. Assay used: immunoSEQ multiplex PCR; TCRdb lists only in-frame clones, some missing. This sample yields 30,000 to 35,000 clones, of which approximately 91% are seen a single time; roughly 2% belongs to the top ten. Material: PBMCs. The receptor source for this set is a donor aged 10-35 years with latent tuberculosis or without tuberculosis infection.

CDR3 in amino acids: CSVRLSSYEQYF. The DNA of the CDR3 is TGCAGCGTCAGACTGAGCTCCTACGAGCAGTACTTC. The V call is TRBV29-1, the J call TRBJ2-7; the D is unclear. The V end lost 6 bases, the J end lost 0 bases, and 9 bases lay between the germline ends. Germline loops: CDR1 SQVTM, CDR2 ANQGSEA. This CDR3 has 12 residues.

This chain uses TRBV28 with TRBJ2-1, with 7 bases aligning to TRBD2. This CDR3 has 13 residues. Per the germline V gene, CDR1 is MDHEN and CDR2 is SYDVKM. V shed 8 bases, J shed 4 bases, and the junction held 5 bases outside the gene matches. The CDR3 coding sequence is TGTGCCAGCGCCCAGGGACTATACAATGAGCAGTTCTTC. Amino acid sequence: CASAQGLYNEQFF.

This chain joins TRBV18 and TRBJ2-2; the match to TRBD1 covers 12 bases. Germline trimming cut 5 bases from V and 6 bases from J; bases unmatched to any gene: 4. The length of the CDR3 is 15 residues. CDR1 and CDR2 (germline): KGHSH, LQKENI. This chain's CDR3 is CASSTGTGGSGELFF. Here the CDR3 DNA reads TGTGCCAGCTCAACCGGGACAGGGGGCTCCGGGGAGCTGTTTTTT.

The chain employs TRBV4-3 and TRBJ2-2; D may be TRBD2 (5 bases). This CDR3 region has 16 residues. The germline gives CDR1 LGHNA, CDR2 YSLEER. V lost 1 base, J lost 3 bases, and 12 bases lay in between. The CDR3 sequence: CASSQAERTHTGELFF. In DNA form, the CDR3 reads TGCGCCAGCAGCCAAGCGGAAAGGACTCACACCGGGGAGCTGTTTTTT.

The V call is TRBV5-1, the J call TRBJ1-2, with D perhaps TRBD1 (6 bases). CDR1 and CDR2 (germline): SGHRS, YFSETQ. Deletions cut 4 bases from V and 8 bases from J, with 15 bases between. The CDR3 sequence is 13 residues long. The DNA of the CDR3 is TGCGCCAGCAGCCACCCTGACAGGAGGGGCTACACCTTC. Encoded protein: CASSHPDRRGYTF. The complete variable domain, with remaining parts taken from reference TRBV5-1 and TRBJ1-2, reads KAGVTQTPRYLIKTRGQQVTLSCSPISGHRSVSWYQQTPGQGLQFLFEYFSETQRNKGNFPGRFSGRQFSNSRSEMNVSTLELGDSALYLCASSHPDRRGYTFGSGTRLTVV.

The V and J genes are TRBV5-5 and TRBJ1-6; D gene uncertain. The germline CDR1 and CDR2 sequences are SGHKS and YYEKEE (reference sequence). The V and J ends lost 2 bases and 9 bases respectively, with 3 bases between them. This CDR3 has 11 amino acids. CDR3 amino acids: CASSFGSPLHF. CDR3 coding DNA: TGTGCCAGCAGCTTCGGTTCACCCCTCCACTTT.

The chain has TRBV30 and TRBJ1-1; TRBD1 is a possible D gene (5 bases). The CDR3 spans 14 residues. V dropped 2 bases and J dropped 1 base, with 11 bases sitting between them. Germline lookup yields CDR1 GTSNPN and CDR2 SVGIG (reference sequence). DNA of the CDR3: TGTGCCTGGAGTCCGGGACTCTCGAACACTGAAGCTTTCTTT. It codes for CAWSPGLSNTEAFF.

The J gene is TRBJ2-2, the V gene TRBV2; the match to TRBD2 covers 10 bases. Germline assignment: CDR1 SNHLY and CDR2 FYNNEI. This CDR3 region has 16 residues. With 8 bases clipped from V and 4 bases from J, the junction kept 10 bases outside the gene matches. Here the CDR3 reads CASSSGGAVGTGELFF. CDR3 coding DNA: TGTGCCAGCTCAAGCGGGGGGGCCGTTGGCACCGGGGAGCTGTTTTTT.